This T cell receptor beta chain is from a study of PD-1 blockade in classical Hodgkin lymphoma. Study context: Nivolumab dosed at 3 mg/kg went to patients intravenously every 2 weeks. Study-wide points: Before treatment, complete responders showed about the same diversity as newly diagnosed patients. Newly diagnosed patients were reported to start with lower TCR diversity than healthy donors.

Data came from immunoSEQ multiplex PCR; TCRdb stores just in-frame clones and leaves some out. Here the sample spans approximately 70,000 clones, about 93% being singletons. About this clone: Antigen unknown.

No patient escaped relapse after autologous stem cell transplantation, and brentuximab vedotin exposure varied. Trimming stripped 6 bases from V and 1 base from J, with 10 bases between. CDR1 and CDR2 (germline): SQVTM, ANQGSEA. This CDR3 comprises 13 residues. This clonotype was sampled from a human donor with classical Hodgkin lymphoma. This specimen consisted of peripheral blood mononuclear cells (PBMCs), obtained at baseline. V gene TRBV29-1 combines with J gene TRBJ2-4; D is uncertain. The CDR3 loop is CSVVDWAKNIQYF. The CDR3 DNA reads TGCAGCGTCGTTGATTGGGCCAAAAACATTCAGTACTTC.